This entry is about one T cell receptor (beta chain). The data are from a study of cytomegalovirus exposure and HLA in healthy donors. The primer mix had 60 Vbeta and 13 Jbeta primers. TCRdb's table, derived via immunoSEQ multiplex PCR, lists solely in-frame clones and lacks some. This table lists about 160,000 clones. Germline V gene sequence: CDR1 SGHRS, CDR2 YFSETQ. Between the trimmed V and J ends, which lost 1 base and 8 bases, there was a span of 9 bases. The CDR3 has 12 amino acids. The specimen was PBMCs. The TCR was taken from a woman aged 60-75 years in good health and CMV-seronegative. The gene calls are TRBV5-1 and TRBJ1-2; no clear D. The CDR3 loop is CASSLPGSGYTF. The CDR3 DNA sequence: TGCGCCAGCAGCTTGCCGGGGAGCGGCTACACCTTC.